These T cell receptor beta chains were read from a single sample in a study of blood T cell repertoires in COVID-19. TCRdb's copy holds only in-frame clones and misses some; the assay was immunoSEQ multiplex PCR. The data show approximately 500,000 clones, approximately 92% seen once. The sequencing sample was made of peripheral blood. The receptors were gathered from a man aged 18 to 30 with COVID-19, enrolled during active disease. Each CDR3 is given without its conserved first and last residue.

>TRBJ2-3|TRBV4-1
ASSQEGIAGNTDTQY
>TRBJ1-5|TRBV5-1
ASSLGQGNNQPQH
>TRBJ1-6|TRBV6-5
ASRHQQESLH
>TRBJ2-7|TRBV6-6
ASSPSGLGYEQY
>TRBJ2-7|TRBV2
ASSDQDFSQGYEQY
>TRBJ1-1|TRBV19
ASNELGGGTEAF
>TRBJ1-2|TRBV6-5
ASSSQGGDGYT
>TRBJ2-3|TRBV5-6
ASSLATASSVSWTDTQY
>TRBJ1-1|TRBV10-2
ASSDTGSQTEAF
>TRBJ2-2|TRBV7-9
ASSSTSGGPKNTGELF